This T cell receptor beta chain was obtained from a study of memory CD4+ T cells and cytomegalovirus serostatus (dated by TCRdb to between 2018 and 2021). Looking at the study overall: A total of about 33 healthy Belgian adults, of whom 9 were CMV seropositive and about 24 were CMV seronegative, were included in the cohort. CD4+ memory TCRbeta repertoires of a Belgian cohort with known cytomegalovirus serostatus were sequenced in order to replicate a published TCR-based CMV serostatus classifier.

V loses 0 bases, J loses 4 bases, and the germline ends lie 6 bases apart. The germline V gene specifies MGHRA as CDR1 and YSYEKL as CDR2. Spanning cysteine to phenylalanine, the CDR3 consists of 13 amino acids. The retained sequence is limited to the CDR3, 39 bases, with the frame set at the first base. A FACSAria II was used to sort memory CD4+ T cells, defined as single viable CD3+CD4+CD8-CD45RO+ cells. To determine CMV serostatus, a Roche Elecsys assay was used that detects serum IgG against CMV pp150, pp28, p38 and p52. After the samples were thawed, total CD4+ T cells were enriched through positive selection using CD4 magnetic microbeads. The samples came from a different study that was designed specifically to examine the CD4+ T cell memory repertoire. Peripheral blood mononuclear cells were isolated and cryopreserved according to standard operating procedures, and serum was kept at -80 degrees C. The staining used CD3-PerCP (BW264/56), CD4-APC (RPA-T4), CD45RO-PE (UCHT1) and CD8-Pacific Orange (3B5) antibodies, and Sytox blue was used to exclude non-viable cells.

Study-wide findings and limitations: For predicting CMV serostatus, the median bootstrapped AUC was approximately 0.95 using the original framework and about 0.89 using a US-trained random forest. The original-framework classifier achieved a median bootstrapped AUC of approximately 0.96 with a 95% CI of 0.76-1.00 on the Belgian cohort. The results were read as suggesting that the CMV-associated TCR signature is, for the most part, present in the CD4+ memory repertoire. Among the 150 to 200 previously reported CMV-associated TCRbeta sequences, approximately 70 showed up in the CD4+ memory repertoires, with each one found in between one and five individuals. Only CD4+CD45RO+ memory cells were sequenced, unlike the original study, which covered naive and memory CD4+ and CD8+ populations.

Turning to this clone: Its binding antigen is unknown. No much larger clonotype is one base removed from it; base qualities were not supplied.

Genomic DNA was extracted from sorted cells with the Quick-DNA Microprep Kit. Amplification of TCRbeta DNA was done with the immunoSEQ hsTCRbeta kit, following the protocol from the manufacturer. TCRbeta libraries were sequenced on an Illumina MiSeq instrument. The authors' analysis ran thus. After out-of-frame sequences were removed, 2,204,828 distinct TCRbeta sequences remained, averaging about 67,000 per individual. Each individual was scored according to the count of 164 previously reported CMV-associated TCRbeta sequences and the total productive distinct TCRbeta count. A beta-binomial model was reimplemented in Python, and scikit-learn random forests with default parameters were trained on data from the US cohort. Classifier performance on the Belgian cohort was reported as the median AUC with percentile confidence intervals calculated over 10,000 bootstrap iterations. TCRdb mirrors the immuneACCESS table, restricted to in-frame sequences. Some clones are absent from its copies; in checked studies, under half trace to an unresolved V gene, and the reason for the others is unknown. V and J calls plus clone size are reproduced from that table; the DNA served to infer D and trimming. The sample table contains tens of thousands of clones; only one count was recorded for roughly 78% of them. Of the sample, over 0.65% is held by the ten largest clones.

The TCR sequence derives from an adult in good health and CMV-seronegative. The sample was memory CD4+ T cells from blood. The sequence links TRBV4-1 to TRBJ1-2; a tentative D call is TRBD1 (5 bases match). The CDR3 protein sequence reads: CASSQETGYGYTF. The nucleotide sequence reads TGCGCCAGCAGCCAAGAAACAGGCTATGGCTACACCTTC.